The source of this TCR beta chain is a study of monozygotic twins with inflammatory bowel disease. General study points: Lower sharing of clonotypes with other individuals was seen in IBD patients than in healthy twins. This was most marked in patients showing signs of disease activity. TCRbeta diversity (inverse Simpson) was lower in IBD patients than in healthy co-twins.

In regard to this clonotype: No antigen is known for it.

The CDR3 extends over 13 amino acids. Germline assignment: CDR1 GTSNPN and CDR2 SVGIG (reference sequence). Unsorted whole blood yielded the total RNA, with T cells left unselected. Every TCR library used 3500 ng of total RNA. TCRdb re-called the 5' RACE reads and catalogs CDR3 proteins one per entry, DNA excluded. This listing includes about 350,000 distinct CDR3 sequences. The rearrangement joins TRBV30 to TRBJ1-2. The clonotype was recovered from a human donor with ulcerative colitis or Crohn's disease, or a healthy co-twin of an affected twin (not recorded which). The sequencing input was blood. CDR3 amino acids: CAWSVDGYYGYTF.